This T cell receptor beta chain was identified in a study of blood T cells in healthy people across ages. CDR1 MNHEY and CDR2 SVGEGT come from the germline V gene. The CDR3 is 12 residues long. Study results and caveats: It was not possible, with unsorted PBMCs, to conclusively compare naive and antigen-experienced cells.

This clonotype was recorded a few times. The target antigen is unknown. Around 9.5 milliliters of peripheral blood were drawn from each donor. A second PCR, run for 7 to 11 cycles, used a sample-barcoded 5' primer plus a J-beta primer mix. TCRdb re-called the 5' RACE reads with MiXCR, one entry per CDR3 protein. The sample lists roughly 1,000,000 distinct CDR3 sequences, almost 25% seen once, with approximately 0.79% in the top ten. This sample was also put to use in a study of T cells of mothers and their children. That investigation notes: Donation was provided by three healthy Caucasian mothers along with their six children. Related mother-child pairs showed slightly higher but non-significant overlap than unrelated pairs.

The genes are TRBV6-2 or TRBV6-3 and TRBJ2-5; tentatively, D is TRBD2 (5 bases). The DNA end is more similar to TRBJ2-1, so the J call may be wrong. Sequences were obtained from blood. The receptor comes from a girl aged 2 to 9 in good health. Here the CDR3 DNA reads TGTGCCAGCAGCGAGCAGGAGGATGAGCAGTTCTTC. Residues: CASSEQEDEQFF.